Detailed here is one TCR beta chain. This entry is derived from a study of blood T cell repertoires in COVID-19. TCRdb's copy holds only in-frame clones and misses some; the assay was immunoSEQ multiplex PCR. Here the sample spans around 140,000 clones, approximately 84% being singletons. Trimming removed 2 bases from V and 2 bases from J; junction bases left unmatched: 7. The CDR3 runs to 18 residues. Per germline, CDR1 KGHSH and CDR2 LQKENI. The V gene is TRBV18, the J gene TRBJ1-6; 9 bases map to TRBD1. The sample consisted of peripheral blood. This TCR was recovered from a human donor in a cohort sampled during active COVID-19. The DNA of the CDR3 is TGTGCCAGCTCACCAGGGGACAGGGTATTTCCCTATAATTCACCCCTCCACTTT. This translates into CASSPGDRVFPYNSPLHF.